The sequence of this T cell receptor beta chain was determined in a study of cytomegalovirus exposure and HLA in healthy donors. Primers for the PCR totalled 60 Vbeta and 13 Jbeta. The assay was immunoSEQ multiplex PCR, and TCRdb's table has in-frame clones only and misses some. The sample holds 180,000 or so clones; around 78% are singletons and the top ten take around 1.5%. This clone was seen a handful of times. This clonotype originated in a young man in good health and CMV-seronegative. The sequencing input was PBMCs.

CDR3 bases: TGTGCCAGTAGTATAGCGGAGGGTGAAGCTTTCTTT. Translation gives CASSIAEGEAFF. The V gene is TRBV19, the J gene TRBJ1-1, with unresolved D. This CDR3 region has 12 residues. V gave up 1 base and J gave up 7 bases, with 7 bases separating them. From germline, CDR1 is LNHDA and CDR2 SQIVND (reference sequence).